This T cell receptor (beta chain) was profiled in a study of blood T cells in healthy people across ages. The ends were cut back, 7 bases at V and 4 bases at J, with 13 bases in the middle. Germline CDR1 reads MNHEY; CDR2 reads SVGAGI. There are 13 residues in the CDR3. Then a second PCR, running roughly 7 to 11 cycles, was carried out with a sample-barcoded 5' primer and a J-beta primer mix. In TCRdb, the 5' RACE reads were re-called with MiXCR into one record per CDR3 protein. The repertoire includes approximately 800,000 distinct CDR3 sequences, around a quarter of them detected once, and around 3.6% sits in the top ten. Samples each had at least 5.5 micrograms of total RNA extracted. The same sample was also used in a study of T cells of mothers and their children. In that study: The sample comes from some 10 healthy Caucasian donors: mothers and children. From each mother came over 8.5 million TCR beta CDR3 reads, and from each child came some 3.2 million. Mother-child pairs who were related displayed a slightly higher overlap than unrelated pairs, a difference that was non-significant.

Sequencing was done on a sample of blood. The gene calls are TRBV6-5 and TRBJ1-1; D is unclear. The receptor comes from a boy aged 5-17 years in good health. The CDR3 spells CASTSLWGTEAFF. The CDR3 DNA sequence: TGTGCCAGCACCTCCCTGTGGGGCACTGAAGCTTTCTTT.